The rows below give T cell receptor beta chains drawn from one sample of a study of T cell repertoires in cytomegalovirus infection. In TCRdb, the reads were re-called with MiXCR into one record per CDR3 protein. Among about 350,000 distinct CDR3 sequences listed, roughly 36% were seen once. Their antigen targets remain unknown. The sequenced sample was cultured PBMCs, obtained from culture after CMV antigen stimulation. The receptors shown here come from a human donor in good health (CMV status not recorded). Some clones in this sample may be carry-over from other donors' samples. The CDR3 runs from the conserved cysteine through the conserved F or W. The order of the fields is D gene, clone size, V gene, J gene, CDR3 protein, CDR3 DNA. A D gene is named only where the DNA matches it firmly. Part of the rows lack a size; the others show once, few, many or a class for expanded clones.

NA	many	TRBV11-3	TRBJ1-2	CASSLEPGARDDYGYTF	TGTGCCAGCAGCTTAGAACCAGGGGCCAGGGACGACTATGGCTACACCTTC
TRBD2	few	TRBV7-2	TRBJ2-5	CASSPSGGLETQYF	TGTGCCAGCAGCCCAAGCGGGGGCTTGGAGACCCAGTACTTC
TRBD1	NA	TRBV4-2	TRBJ1-2	CASSFDRDDGYTF	TGTGCCAGCAGCTTCGACAGGGATGATGGCTACACCTTC
NA	NA	TRBV7-9	TRBJ1-2	CASSLPPGYTF	TGTGCCAGCAGCCTACCACCTGGCTACACCTTC
TRBD1	NA	TRBV20-1	TRBJ1-2	CSAPKRQGRGPLYGYTF	TGCAGTGCTCCAAAACGACAGGGTAGGGGCCCCCTTTATGGCTACACCTTC
TRBD1	NA	TRBV7-2	TRBJ1-2	CASSPDRGNYGYTF	TGTGCCAGCAGCCCGGACAGGGGGAACTATGGCTACACCTTC
TRBD2	NA	TRBV3-1	TRBJ2-7	CASSQSLAGTISYEQYF	TGTGCCAGCAGCCAATCCCTAGCGGGAACTATCTCCTACGAGCAGTACTTC
TRBD2	few	TRBV5-4	TRBJ2-1	CASSLEGVAGGEQFF	TGTGCCAGCAGCTTGGAGGGGGTAGCGGGAGGTGAGCAGTTCTTC
TRBD1	NA	TRBV5-4	TRBJ2-5	CASLQGGTGGMKTQYF	TGTGCCAGCCTCCAAGGGGGGACAGGGGGGATGAAGACCCAGTACTTC
TRBD1	few	TRBV6-5	TRBJ1-2	CASSFYRGWNGYTF	TGTGCCAGCAGTTTCTACAGGGGCTGGAATGGCTACACCTTC
TRBD1	many	TRBV5-1	TRBJ2-7	CASSPTGMSSYEQYF	TGCGCCAGCAGCCCGACAGGGATGAGCTCCTACGAGCAGTACTTC
NA	NA	TRBV7-9	TRBJ1-5	CASSPMLNSNQPQHF	TGTGCCAGCAGTCCAATGCTGAATAGCAATCAGCCCCAGCATTTT
NA	NA	TRBV7-2	TRBJ2-5	CASSPRLSGETQYF	TGTGCCAGCAGCCCCCGATTATCGGGGGAGACCCAGTACTTC
NA	few	TRBV19	TRBJ2-1	CATHVPWKGNNEQFF	TGTGCCACCCACGTCCCTTGGAAAGGGAACAATGAGCAGTTCTTC
TRBD1	NA	TRBV7-4	TRBJ1-5	CASSSVDRDIYQPQHF	TGTGCCAGCAGCTCCGTAGACAGGGATATTTATCAGCCCCAGCATTTT
NA	NA	TRBV18	TRBJ2-7	CASSAQARYEQYF	TGTGCCAGCTCCGCTCAAGCACGCTACGAGCAGTACTTC
NA	once	TRBV4-3	TRBJ2-7	CASSHDTAAYEQYF	TGCGCCAGCAGCCATGACACTGCGGCCTACGAGCAGTACTTC
NA	NA	TRBV20-1	TRBJ1-2	CSARERGRGTHYGYTF	TGCAGTGCTAGAGAGAGGGGTCGGGGAACCCACTATGGCTACACCTTC
NA	NA	TRBV5-4	TRBJ2-5	CASSLAGLRETQYF	TGTGCCAGCAGCTTGGCGGGGTTGCGTGAGACCCAGTACTTC
NA	NA	TRBV7-2	TRBJ2-5	CASSRQGWQETQYF	TGTGCCAGCAGTCGGCAGGGATGGCAAGAGACCCAGTACTTC
NA	once	TRBV28	TRBJ1-2	CASSAAQSHGYTF	TGTGCCAGCAGCGCCGCCCAGTCGCATGGCTACACCTTC
TRBD2	NA	TRBV7-2	TRBJ2-2	CASSLTSGSGSGELFF	TGTGCCAGCAGCTTGACTAGCGGGAGCGGGTCCGGGGAGCTGTTTTTT
TRBD1	NA	TRBV27	TRBJ2-6	CASRRTGGMAGANVLTF	TGTGCCAGCAGGAGGACAGGGGGAATGGCTGGGGCCAACGTCCTGACTTTC
NA	few	TRBV11-2	TRBJ2-5	CASSFAPHQETQYF	TGTGCCAGCAGCTTCGCACCCCACCAAGAGACCCAGTACTTC
NA	NA	TRBV5-6	TRBJ2-1	CASSRDFDNEQFF	TGTGCCAGCAGCCGGGACTTTGACAATGAGCAGTTCTTC
NA	few	TRBV7-9	TRBJ1-2	CASSSYREGYTF	TGTGCCAGCAGCTCTTACAGGGAGGGCTACACCTTC
NA	many	TRBV7-2	TRBJ2-3	CASSPGPDTDTQYF	TGTGCCAGCAGCCCGGGACCAGACACAGATACGCAGTATTTT
NA	few	TRBV28	TRBJ2-6	CASTFRGVFGTTTSGANVLTF	TGTGCCAGCACCTTTAGGGGGGTTTTTGGGACAACCACCTCTGGGGCCAACGTCCTGACTTTC
NA	few	TRBV7-2	TRBJ1-1	CASSLTGEIGEAFF	TGTGCCAGCAGCTTAACAGGTGAAATTGGTGAAGCTTTCTTT
NA	few	TRBV28	TRBJ1-1	CASSLNVQGKTEAFF	TGTGCCAGCAGTTTAAATGTACAGGGAAAAACTGAAGCTTTCTTT
TRBD1	NA	TRBV6-2/TRBV6-3	TRBJ2-1	CASKPAGGSNEQFF	TGTGCCAGCAAACCGGCAGGGGGATCCAATGAGCAGTTCTTC
NA	few	TRBV19	TRBJ1-2	CASSIEVAPDSNYGYTF	TGTGCCAGTAGTATAGAGGTCGCGCCAGACTCGAACTATGGCTACACCTTC
NA	NA	TRBV6-8	TRBJ1-1	CASSYSSRAPAFF	TGTGCCAGCAGTTACTCGAGCAGGGCTCCAGCTTTCTTT
NA	few	TRBV6-8	TRBJ2-2	CASSPKQGIGELFF	TGTGCCAGCAGTCCAAAACAGGGTATCGGGGAGCTGTTTTTT
NA	NA	TRBV12-3/TRBV12-4	TRBJ1-5	CASSLNRPPGSNQPQHF	TGTGCCAGCAGTTTAAACAGGCCCCCCGGGAGCAATCAGCCCCAGCATTTT
TRBD2	many	TRBV7-6	TRBJ2-5	CASSARGGVTLETQYF	TGTGCCAGCAGCGCCCGGGGAGGGGTCACTTTGGAGACCCAGTACTTC
TRBD2	NA	TRBV29-1	TRBJ2-7	CSVAPGLAAEQYF	TGCAGCGTAGCTCCGGGACTAGCGGCCGAGCAGTACTTC
NA	NA	TRBV7-9	TRBJ2-3	CASSRGDYASTDTQYF	TGTGCCAGCAGCAGGGGGGACTACGCCTCTACAGATACGCAGTATTTT
TRBD2	many	TRBV7-8	TRBJ2-5	CASSLLAGEETQYF	TGTGCCAGCAGCTTGCTAGCGGGAGAAGAGACCCAGTACTTC
NA	NA	TRBV28	TRBJ1-4	CASTDGGITNEKLFF	TGTGCCAGTACTGACGGGGGGATAACTAATGAAAAACTGTTTTTT
NA	NA	TRBV29-1	TRBJ1-5	CSAFIGGLNQPQHF	TGCAGCGCTTTCATAGGGGGTCTAAATCAGCCCCAGCATTTT
NA	few	TRBV15	TRBJ2-3	CATSRDYSGATDTQYF	TGTGCCACCAGCAGAGATTATTCGGGGGCAACAGATACGCAGTATTTT
NA	NA	TRBV7-2	TRBJ2-5	CASSFEGRGTQYF	TGTGCCAGCAGCTTTGAGGGTCGGGGGACCCAGTACTTC
NA	NA	TRBV7-3	TRBJ2-6	CASSQGMTGANVLTF	TGTGCCAGCAGCCAGGGGATGACTGGGGCCAACGTCCTGACTTTC
TRBD1	once	TRBV5-1	TRBJ1-2	CASSSQGEAGYTF	TGCGCCAGCAGCTCACAGGGGGAGGCTGGCTACACCTTC
NA	few	TRBV7-2	TRBJ2-5	CASSGRAGGFETQYF	TGTGCCAGCAGCGGACGAGCGGGTGGCTTTGAGACCCAGTACTTC
TRBD2	once	TRBV19	TRBJ2-1	CASKPSGSPWGFYNEQFF	TGTGCCAGTAAGCCTAGCGGGTCCCCTTGGGGGTTTTACAATGAGCAGTTCTTC